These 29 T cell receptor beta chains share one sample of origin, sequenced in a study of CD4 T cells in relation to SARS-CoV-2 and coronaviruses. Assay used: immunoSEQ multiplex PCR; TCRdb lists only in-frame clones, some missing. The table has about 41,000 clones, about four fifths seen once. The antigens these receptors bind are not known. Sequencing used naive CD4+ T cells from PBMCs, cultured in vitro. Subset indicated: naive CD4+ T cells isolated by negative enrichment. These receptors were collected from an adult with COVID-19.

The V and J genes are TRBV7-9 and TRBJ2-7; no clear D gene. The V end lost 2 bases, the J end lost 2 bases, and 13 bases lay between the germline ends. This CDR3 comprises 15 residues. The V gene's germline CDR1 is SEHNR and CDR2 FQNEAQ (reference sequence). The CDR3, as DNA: TGTGCCAGCAGCTTACAAGGTGGGTTCCCCTACGAGCAGTACTTC. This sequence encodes CASSLQGGFPYEQYF.

Here the CDR3 reads CASSIQVGANEKLFF. The CDR3, as DNA: TGCGCCAGCAGCATACAGGTCGGGGCTAATGAAAAACTGTTTTTT. The rearrangement joins TRBV5-1 to TRBJ1-4; D might be TRBD1 (5 bases). Per the germline V gene, CDR1 is SGHRS and CDR2 is YFSETQ. There are 15 residues in the CDR3. The V end was cut by 4 bases, the J end by 3 bases, with 13 bases between.

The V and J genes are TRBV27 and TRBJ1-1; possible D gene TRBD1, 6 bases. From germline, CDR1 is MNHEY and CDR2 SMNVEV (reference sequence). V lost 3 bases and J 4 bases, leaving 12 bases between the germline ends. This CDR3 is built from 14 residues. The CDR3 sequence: CASSLTGLSTEAFF. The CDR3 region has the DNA TGTGCCAGCAGTTTGACAGGTCTGAGCACTGAAGCTTTCTTT.

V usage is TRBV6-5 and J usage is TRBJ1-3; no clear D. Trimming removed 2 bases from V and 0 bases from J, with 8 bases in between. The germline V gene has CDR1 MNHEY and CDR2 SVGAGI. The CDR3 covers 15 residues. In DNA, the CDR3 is TGTGCCAGCAGTTACACCCAGGACTCTGGAAACACCATATATTTT. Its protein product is CASSYTQDSGNTIYF.

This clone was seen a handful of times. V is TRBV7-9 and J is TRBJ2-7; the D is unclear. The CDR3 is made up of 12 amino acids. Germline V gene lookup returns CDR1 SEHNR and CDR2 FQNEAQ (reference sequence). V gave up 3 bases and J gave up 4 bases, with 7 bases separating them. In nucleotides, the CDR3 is TGTGCCAGCAGCTTGCCCGCTTACGAGCAGTACTTC. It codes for CASSLPAYEQYF.

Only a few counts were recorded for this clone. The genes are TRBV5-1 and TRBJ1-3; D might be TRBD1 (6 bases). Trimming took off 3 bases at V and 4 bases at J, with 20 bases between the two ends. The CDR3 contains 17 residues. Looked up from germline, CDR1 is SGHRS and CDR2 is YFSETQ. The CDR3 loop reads CASSSSPGQRGGNTIYF. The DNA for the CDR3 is TGCGCCAGCAGCTCTTCACCGGGACAACGGGGAGGAAACACCATATATTTT.

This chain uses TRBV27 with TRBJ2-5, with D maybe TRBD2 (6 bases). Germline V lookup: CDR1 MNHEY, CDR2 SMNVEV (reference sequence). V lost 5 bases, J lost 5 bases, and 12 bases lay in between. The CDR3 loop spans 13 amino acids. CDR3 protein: CASSPRGLETQYF. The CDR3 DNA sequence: TGTGCCAGCAGTCCACGGGGGTTGGAGACCCAGTACTTC.

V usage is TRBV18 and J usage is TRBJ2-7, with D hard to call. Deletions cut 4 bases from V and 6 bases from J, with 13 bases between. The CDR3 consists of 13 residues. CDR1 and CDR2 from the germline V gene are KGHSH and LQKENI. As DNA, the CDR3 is TGTGCCAGCTCACGTTCTATTTCTGGCGAGCAGTACTTC. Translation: CASSRSISGEQYF. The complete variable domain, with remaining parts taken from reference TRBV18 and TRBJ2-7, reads NAGVMQNPRHLVRRRGQEARLRCSPMKGHSHVYWYRQLPEEGLKFMVYLQKENIIDESGMPKERFSAEFPKEGPSILRIQQVVRGDSAAYFCASSRSISGEQYFGPGTRLTVT.

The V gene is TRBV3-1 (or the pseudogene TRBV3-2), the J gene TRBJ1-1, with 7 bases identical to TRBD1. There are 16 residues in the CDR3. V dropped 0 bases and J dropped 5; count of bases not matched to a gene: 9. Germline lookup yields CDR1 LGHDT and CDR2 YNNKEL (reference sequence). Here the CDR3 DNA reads TGTGCCAGCAGCCAAGAACCTACAGGGGTGAGGACTGAAGCTTTCTTT. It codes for CASSQEPTGVRTEAFF.

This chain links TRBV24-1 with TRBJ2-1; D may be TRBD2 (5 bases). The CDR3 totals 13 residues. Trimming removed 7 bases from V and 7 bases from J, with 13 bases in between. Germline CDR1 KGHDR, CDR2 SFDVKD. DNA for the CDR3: TGTGCCACCAGGGAAAATCCGGGAAATGAGCAGTTCTTC. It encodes CATRENPGNEQFF.

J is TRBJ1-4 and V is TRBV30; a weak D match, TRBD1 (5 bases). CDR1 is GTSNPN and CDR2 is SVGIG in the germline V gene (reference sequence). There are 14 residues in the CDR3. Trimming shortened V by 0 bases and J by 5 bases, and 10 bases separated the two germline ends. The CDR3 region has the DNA TGTGCCTGGAGTGTGGGGCGGTTGAATGAAAAACTGTTTTTT. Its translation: CAWSVGRLNEKLFF.

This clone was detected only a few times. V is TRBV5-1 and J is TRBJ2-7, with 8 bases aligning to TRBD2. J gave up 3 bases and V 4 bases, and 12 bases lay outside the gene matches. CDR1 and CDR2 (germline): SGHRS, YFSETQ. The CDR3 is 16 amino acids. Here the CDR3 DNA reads TGCGCCAGCAGCGGTGGGGCTAGCGGGCCGCTCTACGAGCAGTACTTC. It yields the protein CASSGGASGPLYEQYF.

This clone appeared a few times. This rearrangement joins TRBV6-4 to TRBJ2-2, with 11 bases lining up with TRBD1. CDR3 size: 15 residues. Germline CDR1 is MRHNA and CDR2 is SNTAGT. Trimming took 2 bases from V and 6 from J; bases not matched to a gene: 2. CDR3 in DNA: TGTGCCAGCAGTGACCGGGACAGGGGGTCCGGGGAGCTGTTTTTT. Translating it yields CASSDRDRGSGELFF.

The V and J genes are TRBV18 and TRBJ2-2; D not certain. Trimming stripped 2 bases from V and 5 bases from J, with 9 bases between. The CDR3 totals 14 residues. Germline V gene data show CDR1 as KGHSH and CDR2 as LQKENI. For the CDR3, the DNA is TGTGCCAGCTCACCAATCTCTAGGACCGGGGAGCTGTTTTTT. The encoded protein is CASSPISRTGELFF.

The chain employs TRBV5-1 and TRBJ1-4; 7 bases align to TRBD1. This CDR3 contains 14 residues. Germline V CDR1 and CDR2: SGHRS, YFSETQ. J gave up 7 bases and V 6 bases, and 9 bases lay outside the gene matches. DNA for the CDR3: TGCGCCAGCACCCAAGGGGGCGCGGGTGAAAAACTGTTTTTT. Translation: CASTQGGAGEKLFF.

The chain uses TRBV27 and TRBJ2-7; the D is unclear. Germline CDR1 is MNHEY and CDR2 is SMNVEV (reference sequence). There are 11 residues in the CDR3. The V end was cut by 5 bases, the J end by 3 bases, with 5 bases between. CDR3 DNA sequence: TGTGCCAGCAGTAAAGTCTACGAGCAGTACTTC. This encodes CASSKVYEQYF.

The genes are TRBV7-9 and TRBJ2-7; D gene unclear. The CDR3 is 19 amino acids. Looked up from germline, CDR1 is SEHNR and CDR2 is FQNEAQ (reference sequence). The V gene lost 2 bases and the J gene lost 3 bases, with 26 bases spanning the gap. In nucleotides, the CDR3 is TGTGCCAGCAGCTTACTCTATCTTGGCGGCGGCGAGAAAAACTACGAGCAGTACTTC. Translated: CASSLLYLGGGEKNYEQYF.

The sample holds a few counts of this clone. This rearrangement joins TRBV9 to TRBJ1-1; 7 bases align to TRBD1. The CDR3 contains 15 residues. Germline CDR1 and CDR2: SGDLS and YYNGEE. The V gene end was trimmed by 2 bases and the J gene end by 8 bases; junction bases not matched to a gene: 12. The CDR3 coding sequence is TGTGCCAGCAGCGTTCCTTCCGACAGGGAAGGGGAAGCTTTCTTT. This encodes CASSVPSDREGEAFF.

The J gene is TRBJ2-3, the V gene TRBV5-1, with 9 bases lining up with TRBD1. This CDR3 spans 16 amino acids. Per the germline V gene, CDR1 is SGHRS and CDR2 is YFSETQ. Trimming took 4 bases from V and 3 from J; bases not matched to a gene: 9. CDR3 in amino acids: CASSINPGTGTDTQYF. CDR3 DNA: TGCGCCAGCAGCATAAACCCCGGGACAGGGACAGATACGCAGTATTTT.

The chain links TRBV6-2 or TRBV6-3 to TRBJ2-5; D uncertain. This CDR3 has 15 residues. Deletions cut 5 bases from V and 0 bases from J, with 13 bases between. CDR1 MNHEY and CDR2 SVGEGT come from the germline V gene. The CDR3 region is CASSQPETNQETQYF. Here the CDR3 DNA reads TGTGCCAGCAGTCAGCCCGAGACAAACCAAGAGACCCAGTACTTC.

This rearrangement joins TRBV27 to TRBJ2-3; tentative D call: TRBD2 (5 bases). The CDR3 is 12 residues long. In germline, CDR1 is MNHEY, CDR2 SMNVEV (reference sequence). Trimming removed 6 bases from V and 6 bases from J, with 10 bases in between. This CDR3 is CASSGLADTQYF. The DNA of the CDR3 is TGTGCCAGCAGCGGATTAGCGGATACGCAGTATTTT.

The CDR3 DNA reads TGTGCCAGCAGTTACGACAGGGGGAGGGCCGGGGAGCTGTTTTTT. Translated, it gives CASSYDRGRAGELFF. The chain combines TRBV7-9 with TRBJ2-2, with 9 bases identical to TRBD1. V was pared by 6 bases and J by 6 bases, with 8 bases of the junction left unmatched. CDR3 length equals 15 residues. Per germline, CDR1 SEHNR and CDR2 FQNEAQ (reference sequence). The variable domain in full, completed from reference TRBV7-9 and TRBJ2-2, reads DTGVSQNPRHKITKRGQNVTFRCDPISEHNRLYWYRQTLGQGPEFLTYFQNEAQLEKSRLLSDRFSAERPKGSFSTLEIQRTEQGDSAMYLCASSYDRGRAGELFFGEGSRLTVL.

CDR3 loop: CAWSAPPLDRGYGYTF. The CDR3 DNA sequence: TGTGCCTGGAGTGCCCCCCCGCTGGACAGAGGCTATGGCTACACCTTC. The rearrangement joins TRBV30 to TRBJ1-2; D is perhaps TRBD1 (6 bases). Germline V gene lookup returns CDR1 GTSNPN and CDR2 SVGIG (reference sequence). Trimming pared 1 base from V and 4 bases from J, leaving 19 bases between. The CDR3 loop spans 16 amino acids.

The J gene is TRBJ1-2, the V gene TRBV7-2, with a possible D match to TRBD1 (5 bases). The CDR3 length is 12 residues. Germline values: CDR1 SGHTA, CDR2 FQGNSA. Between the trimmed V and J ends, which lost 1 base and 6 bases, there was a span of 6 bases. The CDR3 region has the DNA TGTGCCAGCAGCTTAGAAGGGGATGGCTACACCTTC. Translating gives CASSLEGDGYTF.

CDR3 DNA: TGTGCCAGCTCCCCTCGGACTACCCTCTTGCACGAGCAGTACTTC. Amino acids: CASSPRTTLLHEQYF. This chain joins TRBV18 and TRBJ2-7; TRBD2 might be the D (6 bases). The CDR3 runs to 15 residues. Deletions cut 6 bases from V and 5 bases from J, with 20 bases between. Germline-derived CDR1 and CDR2 are KGHSH and LQKENI.

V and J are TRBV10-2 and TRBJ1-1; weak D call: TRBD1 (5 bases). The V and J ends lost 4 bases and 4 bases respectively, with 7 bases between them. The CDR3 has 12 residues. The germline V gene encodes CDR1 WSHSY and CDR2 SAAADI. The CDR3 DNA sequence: TGCGCCAGCAGTGGGGGCAGCACTGAAGCTTTCTTT. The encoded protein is CASSGGSTEAFF.

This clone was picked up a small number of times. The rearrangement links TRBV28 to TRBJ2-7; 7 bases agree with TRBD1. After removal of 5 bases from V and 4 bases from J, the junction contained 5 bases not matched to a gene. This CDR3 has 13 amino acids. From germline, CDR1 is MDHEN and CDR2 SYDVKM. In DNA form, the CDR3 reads TGTGCCAGCAGTCGGACAGGAACTTACGAGCAGTACTTC. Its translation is CASSRTGTYEQYF.

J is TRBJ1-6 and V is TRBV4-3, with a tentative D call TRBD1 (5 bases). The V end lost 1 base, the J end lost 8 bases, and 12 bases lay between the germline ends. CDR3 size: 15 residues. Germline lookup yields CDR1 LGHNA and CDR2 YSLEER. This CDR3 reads CASSQGAGNDSPLHF. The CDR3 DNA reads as TGCGCCAGCAGCCAAGGAGCAGGGAATGATTCACCCCTCCACTTT.

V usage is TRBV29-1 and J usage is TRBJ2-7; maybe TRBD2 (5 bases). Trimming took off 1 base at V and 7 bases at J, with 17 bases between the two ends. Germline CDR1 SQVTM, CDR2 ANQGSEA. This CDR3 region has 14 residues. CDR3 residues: CSVEGRAGLPEQYF. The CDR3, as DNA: TGCAGCGTTGAAGGGCGGGCTGGACTGCCTGAGCAGTACTTC.